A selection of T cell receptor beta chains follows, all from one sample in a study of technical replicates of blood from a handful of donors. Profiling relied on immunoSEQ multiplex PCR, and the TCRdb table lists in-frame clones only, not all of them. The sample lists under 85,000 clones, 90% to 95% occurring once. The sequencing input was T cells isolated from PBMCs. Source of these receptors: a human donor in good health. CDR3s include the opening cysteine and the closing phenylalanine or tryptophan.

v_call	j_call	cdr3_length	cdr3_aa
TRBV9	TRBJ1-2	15	CASRVDVGQYYGYTF
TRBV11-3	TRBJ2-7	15	CASSTSGTRPYEQYF
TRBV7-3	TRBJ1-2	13	CASSLTGMGGYTF
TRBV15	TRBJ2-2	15	CATSRVAGLTGELFF
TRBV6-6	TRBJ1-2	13	CASSPDGTATYTF
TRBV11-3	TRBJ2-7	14	CASSLDIVEYEQYF
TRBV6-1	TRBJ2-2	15	CASSERRANTGELFF
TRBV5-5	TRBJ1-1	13	CASSPRGNTEAFF
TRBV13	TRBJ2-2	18	CASSPGRMLATNTGELFF
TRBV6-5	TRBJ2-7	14	CASSLEDPSYEQYF
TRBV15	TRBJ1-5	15	CATSTNTGPNQPQHF
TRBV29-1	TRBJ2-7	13	CSVGTTDSYEQYF
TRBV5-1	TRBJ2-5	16	CASSLGLAGLEETQYF
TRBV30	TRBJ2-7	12	CAWSRQALEQYF
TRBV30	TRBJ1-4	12	CAWDRGIEKLFF
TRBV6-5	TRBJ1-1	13	CASTTGGATEAFF
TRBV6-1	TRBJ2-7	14	CASKATYTSYEQYF
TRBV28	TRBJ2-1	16	CASRLTGGPSGDEQFF
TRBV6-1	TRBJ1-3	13	CASKRNSGNTIYF
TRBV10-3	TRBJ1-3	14	CAIFDTEGGNTIYF
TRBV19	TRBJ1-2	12	CASSEGHRGYTF
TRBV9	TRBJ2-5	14	CASSPPSSQETQYF
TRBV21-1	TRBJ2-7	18	CASSKRGLALKSSYEQYF
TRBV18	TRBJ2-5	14	CASSPGTSEETQYF
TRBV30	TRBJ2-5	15	CAWSVGAGETETQYF
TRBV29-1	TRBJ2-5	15	CSVEDIRGLQETQYF
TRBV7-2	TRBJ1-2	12	CAEEWAIEGYTF
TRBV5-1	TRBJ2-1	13	CASSLQGGYEQFF
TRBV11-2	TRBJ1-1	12	CASEAGQGEAFF
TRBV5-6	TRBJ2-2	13	CASSLAAGEGLFF
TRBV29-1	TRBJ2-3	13	CSVSSGGTDTQYF
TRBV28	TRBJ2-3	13	CASSGFRTDTQYF
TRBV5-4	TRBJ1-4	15	CASSLVGGVNEKLFF
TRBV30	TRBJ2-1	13	CAWSGTSWNEQFF
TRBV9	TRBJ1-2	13	CASSVTGVDGYTF
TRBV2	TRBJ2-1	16	CASSDGAGGSYNEQFF
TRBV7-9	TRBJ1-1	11	CASSRTLEAFF
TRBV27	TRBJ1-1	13	CASTAGGRLEAFF
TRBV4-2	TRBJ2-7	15	CASSQVPGGKDEQYF
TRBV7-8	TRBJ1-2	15	CASSLKGQDGYGYTF
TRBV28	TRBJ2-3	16	CASTESLAAGTDTQYF
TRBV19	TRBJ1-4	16	CASSLGGYRTNEKLFF